The 5 T cell receptor beta chains below all came from one sample that was sequenced in a study of cytomegalovirus exposure and HLA in healthy donors. It was with 60 Vbeta and 13 Jbeta primers that the PCR ran. The assay was immunoSEQ multiplex PCR, and TCRdb's table has in-frame clones only and misses some. Of over 100,000 clones in the sample, roughly 70% were seen once. Sequencing was performed on PBMCs. All receptors come from a woman under 40 in good health and CMV-seronegative.

This clone has only a few counts. The genes are TRBV7-3 and TRBJ1-1; D uncertain. Germline V CDR1 and CDR2: SGHTA, FQGTGA. There are 16 residues in the CDR3. Trimming pared 0 bases from V and 0 bases from J, leaving 11 bases between. CDR3 coding DNA: TGTGCCAGCAGCTTAACCCCACAGAGCATGAACACTGAAGCTTTCTTT. Its translation is CASSLTPQSMNTEAFF.

The chain uses TRBV7-8 and TRBJ1-2; D is ambiguous. The V and J ends lost 5 bases and 7 bases respectively, with 17 bases between them. This CDR3 spans 14 amino acids. The germline V gene has CDR1 SGHVS and CDR2 FQNEAQ. In DNA form, the CDR3 reads TGTGCCAGCAGCCCCAGCGGACTCGGTCCTGGCTACACCTTC. It codes for CASSPSGLGPGYTF. The complete variable domain, with remaining parts taken from reference TRBV7-8 and TRBJ1-2, reads GAGVSQSPRYKVAKRGQDVALRCDPISGHVSLFWYQQALGQGPEFLTYFQNEAQLDKSGLPSDRFFAERPEGSVSTLKIQRTQQEDSAVYLCASSPSGLGPGYTFGSGTRLTVV.

This clone was seen a handful of times. This chain joins TRBV4-3 and TRBJ1-4; possible D gene TRBD1, 5 bases. Germline CDR1 is LGHNA and CDR2 is YSLEER. This CDR3 contains 17 residues. Trimming took 0 bases from V and 0 from J, leaving 11 bases between them. The CDR3 spells CASSQDRQSATNEKLFF. CDR3 in DNA: TGCGCCAGCAGCCAAGATCGACAGTCGGCAACTAATGAAAAACTGTTTTTT.

The chain is built from TRBV5-1 and TRBJ1-2; 7 bases map to TRBD1. CDR1 is SGHRS and CDR2 is YFSETQ in the germline V gene. V dropped 0 bases and J dropped 5; count of bases not matched to a gene: 7. The CDR3 has 15 residues. This chain's CDR3 is CASSLAMGDSYGYTF. The CDR3 DNA follows: TGCGCCAGCAGCTTGGCGATGGGGGACAGTTATGGCTACACCTTC.

CDR3 bases: TGTGCCAGCAGCTTGGACAGGGGGCGCGGAAACACCATATATTTT. This codes for CASSLDRGRGNTIYF. This sequence joins TRBV5-4 and TRBJ1-3; 9 bases align to TRBD1. This CDR3 has 15 residues. Germline CDR1 and CDR2: SGHNT and YYREEE (reference sequence). The J segment lost 4 bases and the V segment lost 0 bases, leaving 2 bases of the junction unmatched.